These 11 T cell receptor beta chains originate from one sample sequenced in a study of cytomegalovirus exposure and HLA in healthy donors. 13 Jbeta primers and 60 Vbeta primers were used for the PCR. Using immunoSEQ multiplex PCR, the repertoire was profiled, and TCRdb retains in-frame clones only, with some absent. The table lists around 85,000 clones, 70% to 75% of them singletons. Input material: PBMCs. The receptors were gathered from a man between 60 and 75 years old in good health and CMV-seronegative.

The chain joins TRBV6-1 to TRBJ1-1; tentatively, D is TRBD1 (5 bases). The CDR3 totals 13 residues. CDR1 and CDR2 from the germline V gene are MNHNS and SASEGT. V lost 6 bases, J lost 4 bases, and 12 bases lay in between. CDR3 sequence reads: CASRGWDSTEAFF. DNA for the CDR3: TGTGCCAGCAGAGGATGGGACTCCACTGAAGCTTTCTTT.

The genes are TRBV5-1 and TRBJ2-5; 8 bases fit TRBD2. The J call may be wrong; the DNA end is better matched by TRBJ2-7. This CDR3 is built from 15 residues. Germline CDR1 reads SGHRS; CDR2 reads YFSETQ. In nucleotides, the CDR3 is TGCGCCAGCAGCCCCACCAGCGGGGGATCCTACGAGCAGTACTTC. The encoded protein is CASSPTSGGSYEQYF.

The V call is TRBV6-1, the J call TRBJ2-2; perhaps TRBD2 as D (6 bases). Germline lookup yields CDR1 MNHNS and CDR2 SASEGT. This CDR3 has 15 residues. Between the trimmed V and J ends, which lost 2 bases and 4 bases, there was a span of 11 bases. In nucleotides, the CDR3 is TGTGCCAGCAGTGAAAGGCGGGGTTCCACCGGGGAGCTGTTTTTT. Translated: CASSERRGSTGELFF.

This clone was seen only a few times. The rearrangement joins TRBV2 to TRBJ2-1, with 7 bases fitting TRBD1. Trimming at V came to 8 bases and at J to 7 bases, leaving 14 bases not matched to a gene. The CDR3 runs to 15 residues. Germline CDR1 SNHLY, CDR2 FYNNEI. CDR3 in amino acids: CASQTGAHVRNEQFF. The CDR3 region has the DNA TGTGCCAGCCAAACAGGGGCTCACGTCCGGAATGAGCAGTTCTTC.

The chain is built from TRBV9 and TRBJ1-4; no clear D gene. Trimming removed 0 bases from V and 7 bases from J, with 10 bases in between. The CDR3 covers 14 residues. CDR1 is SGDLS, CDR2 YYNGEE, per germline. The CDR3 is CASSVEGSSEKLFF. The CDR3 region has the DNA TGTGCCAGCAGCGTAGAAGGGAGCTCTGAAAAACTGTTTTTT.

This rearrangement joins TRBV10-2 to TRBJ1-2; 10 positions agree with TRBD1. Germline lookup yields CDR1 WSHSY and CDR2 SAAADI. The CDR3 sequence is 15 residues long. With 7 bases clipped from V and 6 bases from J, the junction kept 11 bases outside the gene matches. CDR3 residues: CASTSGQGGGHGYTF. In nucleotides, the CDR3 is TGCGCCAGCACCTCAGGACAGGGGGGTGGGCATGGCTACACCTTC.

The chain joins TRBV19 to TRBJ2-3; 10 positions match TRBD2. Germline trimming cut 6 bases from V and 0 bases from J; bases unmatched to any gene: 9. Looked up from germline, CDR1 is LNHDA and CDR2 is SQIVND (reference sequence). The CDR3 consists of 17 residues. CDR3 residues: CASSSKAGGPSTDTQYF. DNA of the CDR3: TGTGCCAGTAGCAGCAAAGCGGGGGGGCCGAGCACAGATACGCAGTATTTT.

The CDR3: CASSMSGGQETQYF. The DNA for the CDR3 is TGTGCCAGCAGTATGAGCGGGGGACAAGAGACCCAGTACTTC. The genes are TRBV11-2 and TRBJ2-5, with 8 bases that match TRBD2. CDR1 is SGHAT and CDR2 is FQNNGV in the germline V gene. This CDR3 comprises 14 residues. With 6 bases clipped from V and 2 bases from J, the junction kept 5 bases outside the gene matches.

The chain links TRBV19 to TRBJ2-3; TRBD2 might be the D (6 bases). Deletions cut 6 bases from V and 5 bases from J, with 15 bases between. This CDR3 spans 14 amino acids. Germline CDR1 and CDR2: LNHDA and SQIVND (reference sequence). The CDR3 protein is CASRLGGAGDTQYF. CDR3 sequence (DNA): TGTGCCAGTAGGTTAGGCGGGGCGGGAGATACGCAGTATTTT. Based on the CDR3 plus reference TRBV19 and TRBJ2-3, the full variable domain is DGGITQSPKYLFRKEGQNVTLSCEQNLNHDAMYWYRQDPGQGLRLIYYSQIVNDFQKGDIAEGYSVSREKKESFPLTVTSAQKNPTAFYLCASRLGGAGDTQYFGPGTRLTVL.

This clone has only a few counts. The rearrangement joins TRBV25-1 to TRBJ2-2; D unresolved. Trimming removed 4 bases from V and 7 bases from J, with 22 bases in between. This CDR3 has 17 residues. Germline lookup yields CDR1 MGHDK and CDR2 SYGVNS. CDR3 bases: TGTGCCAGCAGTGTGCGCGGTCTCTCAGCGTCAGTCGGGGAGCTGTTTTTT. Translated: CASSVRGLSASVGELFF.

The chain uses TRBV6-4 and TRBJ2-5; D is possibly TRBD2 (5 bases). The germline V gene encodes CDR1 MRHNA and CDR2 SNTAGT. CDR3 length: 13 residues. The V end was cut by 6 bases, the J end by 5 bases, with 13 bases between. Here the CDR3 DNA reads TGTGCCAGCAGCCGGGAACCTCGGGAGACCCAGTACTTC. This encodes CASSREPRETQYF.